A selection of T cell receptor beta chains follows, all from one sample in a study of T cell repertoires and leukemia-associated antigens. Their recognized antigens are unknown. TCRdb passed the 5' RACE reads through MiXCR, listing each CDR3 protein once. The data show 11,000 or so distinct CDR3 sequences, roughly two fifths seen once. The sample comprised CD3+ T cells sorted from blood and cultured. These receptors came from a female donor in good health. The CDR3 runs from the conserved cysteine through the conserved F or W. The D gene is left open where the match is weak. Size is stated for part of the rows, as once, few or many counts, or as a class when the clone is expanded.

cdr3_length j_call v_call clone_size d_call cdr3_aa cdr3_nt
13 TRBJ2-3 TRBV5-1 large TRBD1 CASQSTGGFMQYF TGCGCCAGCCAGAGTACAGGGGGTTTTATGCAGTATTTT
14 TRBJ2-1 TRBV9 medium-sized . CASSVVGAYNEQFF TGTGCCAGCAGCGTAGTGGGGGCATACAATGAGCAGTTCTTC
16 TRBJ2-2 TRBV7-3 once . CASSSSSAVNTGELVF TGTGCCAGCAGCTCGTCTTCCGCGGTAAACACCGGGGAGCTGGTTTTT
23 TRBJ2-2 TRBV6-1 . . CASRPDGASYGYTFGSGTGELFF .
18 TRBJ2-1 TRBV7-9 . TRBD2 CASSLASSGGSSYSERFF TGTGCCAGCAGCTTAGCTTCTAGCGGGGGAAGCTCCTACAGTGAGCGGTTCTTC
15 TRBJ2-7 TRBV18 many . CASSRRVAARDEQYF TGTGCCAGCTCCCGACGGGTCGCGGCTAGAGACGAGCAGTACTTC
14 TRBJ1-2 TRBV5-1 once . CASAGQGGEYGYTF TGCGCTAGCGCGGGCCAAGGGGGGGAGTATGGCTACACCTTC
12 TRBJ2-3 TRBV20-1 medium-sized . CSARNPADTQYF TGCAGTGCGCGAAATCCCGCGGATACGCAGTATTTT
16 TRBJ2-1 TRBV30 . TRBD2 CAWRGLDSHAYNEQFF TGTGCCTGGAGAGGACTAGACTCCCACGCCTACAATGAGCAGTTCTTC
13 TRBJ2-7 TRBV29-1 . . CSVGRRQAPEQYF TGCAGCGTTGGAAGACGACAAGCGCCCGAGCAGTACTTC
13 TRBJ2-7 TRBV18 many . CASSPPGTPEQYF TGTGCCAGCTCACCACCGGGGACTCCCGAGCAGTACTTC